The 26 T cell receptor beta chains given below trace back to one sample, sequenced in a study of naive and memory T cell subsets. The beta constant-region primer was an equimolar mix of two oligonucleotides covering TRBC1 and TRBC2. TCRdb itself ran the UMI-ligation and nested PCR reads through MiXCR, one entry per CDR3 protein. Of approximately 89,000 distinct CDR3 sequences listed, around 7% were seen once; the top ten hold roughly 1.6%. The sequenced material came from central memory CD4+ T cells from blood. The receptors originated from a human donor in good health.

In its sample, this clonotype was seen many times. The rearrangement links TRBV12-3 or TRBV12-4 to TRBJ1-5, with unresolved D. V lost 3 bases and J lost 3, with 9 bases in between. The CDR3 has 14 residues. CDR3: CASSFSGINQPQHF. CDR3 nucleotide sequence: TGTGCCAGCAGTTTTTCAGGAATCAATCAGCCCCAGCATTTT.

This chain uses TRBV29-1 with TRBJ2-1, with D tentatively TRBD1 (5 bases). The CDR3 is made up of 10 amino acids. V was clipped by 6 bases and J by 8 bases, with 8 bases between them. The germline V gene encodes CDR1 SQVTM and CDR2 ANQGSEA. The CDR3 reads CSVRDYEQFF. CDR3 DNA: TGCAGCGTCAGGGATTATGAGCAGTTCTTC.

This clonotype was observed many times. V usage is TRBV28 and J usage is TRBJ1-1, with unresolved D. The V end was cut by 7 bases, the J end by 1 base, with 10 bases between. The CDR3 extends over 13 amino acids. Germline V gene data show CDR1 as MDHEN and CDR2 as SYDVKM. DNA for the CDR3: TGTGCCAGCAACCGAGAGGCGAACACTGAAGCTTTCTTT. It codes for CASNREANTEAFF.

CDR3 protein: CASSPGDRSAKNIQYF. CDR3 sequence (DNA): TGTGCCAGCAGCCCCGGGGACCGCTCAGCCAAAAACATTCAGTACTTC. The chain links TRBV3-1 to TRBJ2-4; the D gene could be TRBD1 or TRBD2 (5 bases each). The V end lost 4 bases, the J end lost 0 bases, and 13 bases lay between the germline ends. From germline, CDR1 is LGHDT and CDR2 YNNKEL (reference sequence). The CDR3 loop spans 16 amino acids.

A few counts support this clonotype. The gene calls are TRBV27 and TRBJ2-2; D unresolved. Trimming took off 8 bases at V and 0 bases at J, with 7 bases between the two ends. CDR1 and CDR2 from the germline V gene are MNHEY and SMNVEV (reference sequence). This CDR3 region has 13 residues. CDR3 DNA: TGTGCCAGCCGCAGGACGAACACCGGGGAGCTGTTTTTT. Residues: CASRRTNTGELFF.

This clonotype was observed many times. The chain has TRBV12-3 or TRBV12-4 and TRBJ1-6; 9 nucleotides line up with TRBD1. Germline trimming cut 4 bases from V and 7 bases from J; bases unmatched to any gene: 11. The CDR3 spans 17 residues. The CDR3 protein is CASSYFPGTGRNSPLHF. CDR3 sequence (DNA): TGTGCCAGCAGTTATTTCCCCGGGACAGGGAGAAATTCACCCCTCCACTTT.

This clonotype was counted between two and nine times. The V call is TRBV3-1, the J call TRBJ2-2; 7 bases align to TRBD1. CDR3 length equals 12 residues. Germline trimming cut 9 bases from V and 7 bases from J; bases unmatched to any gene: 5. The V gene's germline CDR1 is LGHDT and CDR2 YNNKEL (reference sequence). The CDR3 nucleotides are TGTGCCAGTAGCAGGGGGTTCGGGGAGCTGTTTTTT. As protein: CASSRGFGELFF.

This clonotype was recorded many times. The chain carries TRBV20-1 and TRBJ2-3; 10 nucleotides line up with TRBD2. The CDR3 consists of 14 residues. The germline CDR1 and CDR2 sequences are DFQATT and SNEGSKA (reference sequence). The J segment lost 7 bases and the V segment lost 5 bases, leaving 9 bases of the junction unmatched. The CDR3 DNA reads as TGCAGTGCTCCCGGAGCGGGGGGGATCCATACGCAGTATTTT. Translated: CSAPGAGGIHTQYF.

This clonotype was picked up a small number of times. This sequence joins TRBV4-2 and TRBJ2-3; 8 nucleotides agree with TRBD1. The V segment lost 4 bases and the J segment 5 bases; nucleotides outside the gene matches: 8. This CDR3 spans 15 amino acids. Per the germline V gene, CDR1 is LGHNA and CDR2 is YNFKEQ. CDR3 region: CASSRQGAVEDTQYF. CDR3 bases: TGTGCCAGCAGCCGCCAGGGGGCCGTCGAAGATACGCAGTATTTT.

This chain connects TRBV5-6 to TRBJ2-7, with 11 bases lining up with TRBD2. This CDR3 region has 17 residues. The germline V gene encodes CDR1 SGHDT and CDR2 YYEEEE. J was trimmed by 5 bases and V by 1 base; bases with no gene match: 11. The CDR3 loop reads CASSLFSGRAAVDEQYF. CDR3 DNA: TGTGCCAGCAGCTTGTTTAGCGGGAGGGCCGCCGTTGACGAGCAGTACTTC.

This rearrangement joins TRBV29-1 to TRBJ2-4; 11 bases match TRBD1. The CDR3 covers 16 residues. The V gene's germline CDR1 is SQVTM and CDR2 ANQGSEA. The trim removed 2 bases at V and 3 bases at J, leaving 6 bases unmatched. The CDR3 DNA reads as TGCAGCGTTGAACAGGGACAGGGGGGACACAAAAACATTCAGTACTTC. Amino acid sequence: CSVEQGQGGHKNIQYF.

This clonotype was detected a few times. The chain links TRBV6-4 to TRBJ1-1; no clear D. The CDR3 has 11 amino acids. Trimming took off 3 bases at V and 7 bases at J, with 6 bases between the two ends. Germline V CDR1 and CDR2: MRHNA, SNTAGT. CDR3 DNA sequence: TGTGCCAGCAGTGAGGCAGTTGAAGCTTTCTTT. Amino acid sequence: CASSEAVEAFF.

The chain employs TRBV28 and TRBJ2-7, with D perhaps TRBD1 (5 bases). Germline assignment: CDR1 MDHEN and CDR2 SYDVKM. CDR3 size: 14 residues. Between the trimmed V and J ends, which lost 6 bases and 0 bases, there was a span of 12 bases. The CDR3 DNA is TGTGCCAGCAGGCGGACAAGGAGCTCCTACGAGCAGTACTTC. Protein: CASRRTRSSYEQYF.

The V and J genes are TRBV20-1 and TRBJ2-7; the match to TRBD1 covers 8 bases. CDR3 length: 15 residues. CDR1 and CDR2 from the germline V gene are DFQATT and SNEGSKA (reference sequence). The V gene end was trimmed by 3 bases and the J gene end by 1 base; junction bases not matched to a gene: 8. The CDR3 DNA sequence: TGCAGTGCTAGTGGACAGGGAAAGGGATCCTACGAGCAGTACTTC. It is translated as CSASGQGKGSYEQYF.

This clonotype has only a few counts. CDR3 sequence reads: CASSLTTMGTGELFF. The CDR3 coding sequence is TGTGCCAGCAGTTTGACGACCATGGGGACCGGGGAGCTGTTTTTT. The chain joins TRBV27 to TRBJ2-2; the D is unclear. Germline CDR1 and CDR2: MNHEY and SMNVEV (reference sequence). The V and J ends lost 3 bases and 5 bases respectively, with 13 bases between them. CDR3 length: 15 residues.

This clonotype is labeled as medium-sized (0.01 to 0.1%). The CDR3 loop is CSARADLVNSPLHF. Here the CDR3 DNA reads TGCAGTGCTAGAGCAGATTTGGTGAATTCACCCCTCCACTTT. The chain carries TRBV20-1 and TRBJ1-6, with unresolved D. CDR1 is DFQATT, CDR2 SNEGSKA, per germline (reference sequence). CDR3 length: 14 amino acids. The germline V and J ends were trimmed by 1 base and 7 bases, with 11 bases remaining between them.

In its sample, this clonotype was seen many times. The CDR3 sequence: CASSVQETQYF. The CDR3 region has the DNA TGCGCCAGCAGCGTCCAAGAGACCCAGTACTTC. J is TRBJ2-5 and V is TRBV5-1; D unclear. Germline V gene data show CDR1 as SGHRS and CDR2 as YFSETQ. CDR3 size: 11 residues. Trimming cost V 4 bases and J 1 base, with 2 bases left between them.

This clonotype was detected ten times or more. V is TRBV20-1 and J is TRBJ2-7, with 8 bases lining up with TRBD1. CDR1 DFQATT and CDR2 SNEGSKA come from the germline V gene (reference sequence). This CDR3 spans 13 amino acids. Germline trimming cut 6 bases from V and 1 base from J; bases unmatched to any gene: 5. CDR3 in amino acids: CSASDRVSYEQYF. DNA of the CDR3: TGCAGTGCCTCGGACAGGGTTTCCTACGAGCAGTACTTC.

This clonotype appeared a few times. The chain couples TRBV6-5 to TRBJ2-5; 8 nucleotides align to TRBD1. V lost 0 bases, J lost 8 bases, and 8 bases stayed unmatched. CDR3 length: 15 residues. Germline V CDR1 and CDR2: MNHEY, SVGAGI. The CDR3 region has the DNA TGTGCCAGCAGTTACTCGATTCTCGACAGGGGCACCCAGTACTTC. It is translated as CASSYSILDRGTQYF.

The V gene is TRBV12-3 or TRBV12-4, the J gene TRBJ2-4; 10 bases are shared with TRBD1. The CDR3 spans 14 residues. With V trimmed by 5 bases and J by 6 bases, 4 bases remained unmatched. CDR3 in amino acids: CASSPRTGGNIQYF. DNA of the CDR3: TGTGCCAGCAGTCCTAGGACAGGGGGAAACATTCAGTACTTC.

This clonotype was counted between two and nine times. CDR3 DNA: TGTGCCAGCACCCAGTTCGGGCGGGGGGAAGAGACCCAGTACTTC. Translating gives CASTQFGRGEETQYF. The chain uses TRBV7-3 and TRBJ2-5, with TRBD2 matching over 8 bases. The germline V gene has CDR1 SGHTA and CDR2 FQGTGA. This CDR3 is 15 amino acids long. J gave up 3 bases and V 7 bases, and 10 bases lay outside the gene matches.

This chain uses TRBV6-5 with TRBJ1-6, with D unclear. V lost 0 bases, J lost 10 bases, and 19 bases lay in between. The CDR3 extends over 17 amino acids. The germline gives CDR1 MNHEY, CDR2 SVGAGI. Here the CDR3 reads CASSYSKTPGSNSPLHF. The CDR3 DNA reads TGTGCCAGCAGTTACTCGAAGACCCCGGGCAGTAACTCACCCCTCCACTTT.

This clonotype was counted ten times or more. The chain joins TRBV20-1 to TRBJ1-1, with D possibly being TRBD1 (6 bases). In germline, CDR1 is DFQATT, CDR2 SNEGSKA (reference sequence). V lost 6 bases to trimming and J lost 0 bases, with 11 bases between them. The CDR3 length is 13 residues. The CDR3 reads CSAERTVNTEAFF. The DNA for the CDR3 is TGCAGTGCCGAGCGGACAGTGAACACTGAAGCTTTCTTT.

This clonotype has more than one count but fewer than ten. The V call is TRBV12-3 or TRBV12-4, the J call TRBJ2-7; TRBD1 is a possible D gene (6 bases). The CDR3 has 15 residues. Trimming left V 2 bases short and J 0 bases short, with 11 bases between. Written as DNA, the CDR3 is TGTGCCAGCAGTTTAAGGCAGGGGAACTCCTACGAGCAGTACTTC. Amino acid sequence: CASSLRQGNSYEQYF.

This clonotype was seen repeatedly, ten times or more. The chain has TRBV7-2 and TRBJ2-4; weak D call: TRBD2 (5 bases). The V and J ends lost 1 base and 3 bases respectively, with 13 bases between them. Germline V CDR1 and CDR2: SGHTA, FQGNSA. The CDR3 loop spans 16 amino acids. This chain's CDR3 is CASSLGGYGGKNIQYF. The DNA for the CDR3 is TGTGCCAGCAGCTTAGGCGGGTACGGCGGCAAAAACATTCAGTACTTC.

This sequence joins TRBV20-1 and TRBJ2-1, with 11 bases identical to TRBD2. After removal of 5 bases from V and 5 bases from J, the junction contained 8 bases not matched to a gene. The CDR3 length is 15 residues. Germline-derived CDR1 and CDR2 are DFQATT and SNEGSKA (reference sequence). CDR3 coding DNA: TGCAGTGCTGAGCCGACTAGCGGGGCTAACAATGAGCAGTTCTTC. Translating gives CSAEPTSGANNEQFF.